Following are 11 T cell receptor beta chains from one sample sequenced in a study of shared clonotypes between healthy human individuals. The protocol was immunoSEQ multiplex PCR, while the TCRdb copy is restricted to in-frame clones and leaves out a portion. The table lists about 2.3 million clones, around 93% of them singletons. Sequenced sample: naive CD4+ T cells from PBMCs. As to subset: CD45RA+ positively selected. The receptor set was obtained from a man younger than 35 in good health. Some clones in this sample may be carry-over from other donors' samples.

The chain joins TRBV6-1 to TRBJ2-7; the D is unclear. CDR3 length equals 12 residues. Trimming removed 4 bases from V and 6 bases from J, with 10 bases in between. Per germline, CDR1 MNHNS and CDR2 SASEGT. This chain's CDR3 is CASSGGEGEQYF. The CDR3 DNA reads as TGTGCCAGCAGTGGGGGTGAAGGCGAGCAGTACTTC.

The rearrangement uses TRBV5-1 and TRBJ1-2, with TRBD1 matching 9 bases. The CDR3 consists of 14 residues. V trimming: 0 bases; J trimming: 6 bases; junction bases outside the gene matches: 3. CDR1 SGHRS and CDR2 YFSETQ come from the germline V gene. As DNA, the CDR3 is TGCGCCAGCAGCTTGGACAGGGGGCCGGATGGCTACACCTTC. Amino acid sequence: CASSLDRGPDGYTF. The whole variable domain, filled in from reference TRBV5-1 and TRBJ1-2, reads KAGVTQTPRYLIKTRGQQVTLSCSPISGHRSVSWYQQTPGQGLQFLFEYFSETQRNKGNFPGRFSGRQFSNSRSEMNVSTLELGDSALYLCASSLDRGPDGYTFGSGTRLTVV.

V usage is TRBV6-1 and J usage is TRBJ2-7; D may be TRBD2 (5 bases). The CDR3 covers 13 residues. Germline V lookup: CDR1 MNHNS, CDR2 SASEGT. V was cut by 4 bases and J by 5 bases, with 12 bases left in between. The CDR3 DNA is TGTGCCAGCAGTGGTCAACTAGTAGACGAGCAGTACTTC. The encoded protein is CASSGQLVDEQYF.

The chain is built from TRBV2 and TRBJ2-5; no reliable D call. Germline values: CDR1 SNHLY, CDR2 FYNNEI. Trimming took 0 bases from V and 3 from J, leaving 8 bases between them. The CDR3 consists of 14 residues. CDR3 region: CASSEATPEETQYF. CDR3 DNA: TGTGCCAGCAGTGAAGCGACTCCCGAAGAGACCCAGTACTTC.

V gene TRBV7-2 combines with J gene TRBJ2-2; TRBD2 matches at 13 bases. With 3 bases clipped from V and 4 bases from J, the junction kept 5 bases outside the gene matches. Germline V gene data show CDR1 as SGHTA and CDR2 as FQGNSA. The CDR3 runs 17 residues. The chain's CDR3 is CASSFVGTSGTTGELFF. CDR3 in DNA: TGTGCCAGCAGCTTCGTGGGGACTAGCGGGACCACCGGGGAGCTGTTTTTT.

This clone was detected only once. Within the sample, other DNA sequences also encode this same CDR3. The V call is TRBV11-3, the J call TRBJ2-7, with 8 bases matching TRBD1. Germline V gene sequence: CDR1 SGHNT, CDR2 YENEEA. This CDR3 has 14 amino acids. V shed 1 base, J shed 4 bases, and the junction held 3 bases outside the gene matches. The CDR3 sequence is CASSLAGGGYEQYF. The DNA of the CDR3 is TGTGCCAGCAGCTTAGCAGGGGGCGGGTACGAGCAGTACTTC.

The gene calls are TRBV7-2 and TRBJ2-3, with 10 nucleotides matching TRBD2. Trimming took 3 bases from V and 3 from J; bases not matched to a gene: 3. The CDR3 covers 15 residues. The V gene's germline CDR1 is SGHTA and CDR2 FQGNSA. Here the CDR3 reads CASSFSSGGTDTQYF. The CDR3 DNA sequence: TGTGCCAGCAGCTTCTCTAGCGGGGGAACAGATACGCAGTATTTT.

As for this clone: This CDR3 is also generated by other DNA sequences in the sample. The V gene is TRBV20-1, the J gene TRBJ2-3; D ambiguous. Trimming removed 5 bases at V and 2 bases at J, with 5 bases between. This CDR3 spans 11 amino acids. Germline V CDR1 and CDR2: DFQATT, SNEGSKA (reference sequence). CDR3 nucleotide sequence: TGCAGTGCTGGATCCACAGATACGCAGTATTTT. Translated, it gives CSAGSTDTQYF.

The chain employs TRBV4-2 and TRBJ2-1, with D maybe TRBD2 (7 bases). Germline V gene lookup returns CDR1 LGHNA and CDR2 YNFKEQ. Trimming removed 4 bases from V and 7 bases from J, with 17 bases in between. The CDR3 has 15 residues. The CDR3 loop reads CASSLRLARGNEQFF. The CDR3 DNA follows: TGTGCCAGCAGCCTTCGACTAGCTAGGGGGAATGAGCAGTTCTTC.

The chain recombines TRBV5-1 with TRBJ2-2, with a possible D match to TRBD1 (5 bases). Germline V gene lookup returns CDR1 SGHRS and CDR2 YFSETQ. V was trimmed by 6 bases and J by 5 bases, leaving 14 bases between them. This CDR3 spans 14 amino acids. CDR3 in amino acids: CASKPDSETGELFF. CDR3 in DNA: TGCGCCAGCAAACCCGACAGCGAAACCGGGGAGCTGTTTTTT.

On this clone itself: One end of the junction does not line up with germline, which may come from a read error. Other DNA sequences within the sample encode an identical CDR3. The chain recombines TRBV6-1 with TRBJ1-5; D is unresolved. This CDR3 spans 13 amino acids. Germline CDR1 reads MNHNS; CDR2 reads SASEGT. CDR3 DNA: TGTGCCAGCAGCGAAGTGAGCAATCAGCCCCAGCATTTT. Protein sequence: CASSEVSNQPQHF.